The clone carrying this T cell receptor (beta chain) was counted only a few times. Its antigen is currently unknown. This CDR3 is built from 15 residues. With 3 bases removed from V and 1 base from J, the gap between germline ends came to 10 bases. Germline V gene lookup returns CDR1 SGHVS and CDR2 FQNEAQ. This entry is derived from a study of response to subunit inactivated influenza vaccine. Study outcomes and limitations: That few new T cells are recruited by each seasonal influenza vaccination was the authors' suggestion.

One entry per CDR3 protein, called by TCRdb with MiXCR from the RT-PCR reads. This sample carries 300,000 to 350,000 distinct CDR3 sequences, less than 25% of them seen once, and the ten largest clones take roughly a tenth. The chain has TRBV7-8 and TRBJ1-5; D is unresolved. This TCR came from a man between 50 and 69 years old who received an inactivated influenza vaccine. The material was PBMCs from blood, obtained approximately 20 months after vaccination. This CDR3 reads CASSLWAGSNQPQHF. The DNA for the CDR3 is TGTGCCAGCAGCTTGTGGGCGGGGAGCAATCAGCCCCAGCATTTT.